This entry concerns a single TCR beta chain. What it binds is not known. This record comes from a study of blood T cells in healthy people across ages. Germline-derived CDR1 and CDR2 are DFQATT and SNEGSKA (reference sequence). Trimming pared 5 bases from V and 0 bases from J, leaving 18 bases between. CDR3 length equals 16 residues. Study results and caveats: Considered underestimates were the diversity estimates obtained from one million T cells.

Then a second PCR, running roughly 6 to 11 cycles, was carried out with a sample-barcoded 5' primer and a J-beta primer mix. CDR3-containing paired-end reads numbering at least 2.5 million came from each sample. One entry per CDR3 protein results from TCRdb running MiXCR on the 5' RACE reads. The sample includes roughly 1.9 million distinct CDR3 sequences, about two fifths seen only once; the top ten take roughly 24%. V usage is TRBV20-1 and J usage is TRBJ2-3; D is perhaps TRBD1 (5 bases). This TCR was sampled from a human donor in good health. Sequences were obtained from blood. CDR3: CSAADHSRGSTDTQYF. CDR3 nucleotides: TGCAGTGCTGCGGACCACTCTAGGGGTAGCACAGATACGCAGTATTTT.